The present TCR beta chain was sequenced within a study of T cells in Graves' hyperthyroidism and ophthalmopathy. The CDR3 runs to 13 residues. The J segment lost 6 bases and the V segment lost 3 bases, leaving 5 bases of the junction unmatched. The germline V gene has CDR1 MNHEY and CDR2 SMNVEV (reference sequence). Points on this clonotype: Its matching antigen is unknown.

Whole-study findings and limits: The authors' 13 V-J model separated ophthalmopathy from stable hyperthyroidism. For ophthalmopathy, model prediction preceded onset by a median around 7 months.

The source material, RNA transcripts, was used to amplify TCR beta CDR3 regions. HTBI primers drove first-round RT-PCR of the TCR CDR3. From the multiplex PCR reads, TCRdb called clonotypes with MiXCR, one entry per CDR3 protein. The sample consists of 330,000 or so distinct CDR3 sequences, around 18% of them appearing once. Patients with ophthalmopathy all had a Clinical Activity Score of at least 3, a NOSPECS grade of at least 4 and duration under 3 months. The source of the PBMCs was 10 ml of fresh peripheral blood. The chain has TRBV27 and TRBJ2-7; 7 bases agree with TRBD1. What was sequenced was blood. The source of this sequence is a woman aged 40-49 years with Graves' ophthalmopathy. The CDR3 sequence is CASSFAGGREQYF. The CDR3 nucleotides are TGTGCCAGCAGTTTCGCAGGGGGACGCGAGCAGTACTTC.